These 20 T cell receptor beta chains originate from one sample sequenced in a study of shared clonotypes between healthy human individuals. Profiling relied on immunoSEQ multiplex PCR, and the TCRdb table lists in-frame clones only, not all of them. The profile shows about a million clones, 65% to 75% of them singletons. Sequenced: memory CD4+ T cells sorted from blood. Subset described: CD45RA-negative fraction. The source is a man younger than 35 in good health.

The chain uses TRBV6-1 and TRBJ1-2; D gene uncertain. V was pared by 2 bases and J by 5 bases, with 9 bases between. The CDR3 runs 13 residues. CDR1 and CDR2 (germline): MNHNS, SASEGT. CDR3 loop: CASSEWAVYGYTF. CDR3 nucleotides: TGTGCCAGCAGTGAATGGGCGGTGTATGGCTACACCTTC.

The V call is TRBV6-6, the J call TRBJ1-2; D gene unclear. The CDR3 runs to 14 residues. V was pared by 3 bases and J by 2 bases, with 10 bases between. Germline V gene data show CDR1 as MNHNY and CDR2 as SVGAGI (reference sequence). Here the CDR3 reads CASSYSNTNYGYTF. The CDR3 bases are TGTGCCAGCAGTTATTCAAACACCAACTATGGCTACACCTTC.

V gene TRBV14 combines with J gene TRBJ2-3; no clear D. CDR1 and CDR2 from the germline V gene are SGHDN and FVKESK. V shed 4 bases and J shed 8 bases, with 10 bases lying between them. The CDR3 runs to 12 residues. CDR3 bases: TGTGCCAGCAGCCGAGATCTCGGTACGCAGTATTTT. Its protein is CASSRDLGTQYF.

CDR3 nucleotides: TGCGCCAGCAGCACCGTGGGGGCGCGTACTGAAGCTTTCTTT. Translating it yields CASSTVGARTEAFF. V is TRBV5-1 and J is TRBJ1-1; D may be TRBD1 (6 bases). V lost 4 bases and J lost 5, with 15 bases in between. This CDR3 is built from 14 residues. Germline V gene lookup returns CDR1 SGHRS and CDR2 YFSETQ.

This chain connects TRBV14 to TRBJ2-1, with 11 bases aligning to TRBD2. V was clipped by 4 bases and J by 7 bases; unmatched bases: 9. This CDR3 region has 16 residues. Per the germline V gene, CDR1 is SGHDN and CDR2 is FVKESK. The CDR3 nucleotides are TGTGCCAGCAGCCCGATAGCGGGAGGGCCCAGAAATGAGCAGTTCTTC. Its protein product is CASSPIAGGPRNEQFF.

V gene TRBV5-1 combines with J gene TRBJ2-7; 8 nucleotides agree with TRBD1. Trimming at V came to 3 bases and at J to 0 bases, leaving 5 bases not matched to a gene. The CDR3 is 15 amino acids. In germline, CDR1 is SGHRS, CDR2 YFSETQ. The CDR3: CASSSTGEASYEQYF. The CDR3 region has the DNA TGCGCCAGCAGCTCGACAGGGGAAGCCTCCTACGAGCAGTACTTC.

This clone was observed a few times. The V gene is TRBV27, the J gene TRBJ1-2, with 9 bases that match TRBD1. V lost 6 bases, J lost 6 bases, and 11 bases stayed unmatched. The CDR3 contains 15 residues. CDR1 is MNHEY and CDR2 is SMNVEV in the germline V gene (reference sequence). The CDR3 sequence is CASSPFGTGRDGYTF. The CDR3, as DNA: TGTGCCAGCAGCCCTTTTGGGACAGGGAGGGATGGCTACACCTTC.

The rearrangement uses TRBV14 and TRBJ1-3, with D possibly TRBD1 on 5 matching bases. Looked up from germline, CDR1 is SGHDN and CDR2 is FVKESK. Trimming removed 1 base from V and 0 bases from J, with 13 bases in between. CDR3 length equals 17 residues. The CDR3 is CASSQGGVRRSGNTIYF. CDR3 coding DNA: TGTGCCAGCAGCCAAGGGGGGGTCAGACGCTCTGGAAACACCATATATTTT.

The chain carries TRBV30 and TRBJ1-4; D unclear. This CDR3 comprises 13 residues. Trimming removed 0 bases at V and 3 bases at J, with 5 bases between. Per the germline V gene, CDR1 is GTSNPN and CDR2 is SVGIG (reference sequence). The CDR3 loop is CAWSVQSNEKLFF. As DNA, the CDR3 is TGTGCCTGGAGTGTACAGTCTAATGAAAAACTGTTTTTT.

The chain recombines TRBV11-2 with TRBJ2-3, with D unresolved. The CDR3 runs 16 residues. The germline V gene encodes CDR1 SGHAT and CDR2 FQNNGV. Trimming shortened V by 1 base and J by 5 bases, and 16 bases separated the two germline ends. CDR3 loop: CASSLVKARLGDTQYF. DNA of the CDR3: TGTGCCAGCAGCTTAGTTAAGGCGCGTCTCGGAGATACGCAGTATTTT.

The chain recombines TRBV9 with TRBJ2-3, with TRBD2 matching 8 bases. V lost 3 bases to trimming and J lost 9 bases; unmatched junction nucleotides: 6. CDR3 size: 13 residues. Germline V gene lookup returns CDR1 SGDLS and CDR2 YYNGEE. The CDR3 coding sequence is TGTGCCAGCAGCGCCATGACTAGCGACACGCAGTATTTT. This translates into CASSAMTSDTQYF. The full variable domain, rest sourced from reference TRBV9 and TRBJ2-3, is DSGVTQTPKHLITATGQRVTLRCSPRSGDLSVYWYQQSLDQGLQFLIQYYNGEERAKGNILERFSAQQFPDLHSELNLSSLELGDSALYFCASSAMTSDTQYFGPGTRLTVL.

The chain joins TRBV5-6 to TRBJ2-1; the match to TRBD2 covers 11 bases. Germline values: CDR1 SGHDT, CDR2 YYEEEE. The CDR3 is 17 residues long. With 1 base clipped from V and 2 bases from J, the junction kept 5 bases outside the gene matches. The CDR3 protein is CASSLSATSGAYNEQFF. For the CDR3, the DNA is TGTGCCAGCAGCTTGTCAGCGACTAGCGGGGCCTACAATGAGCAGTTCTTC.

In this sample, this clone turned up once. The CDR3 is CASTQREGLHLEQYF. The CDR3 DNA sequence: TGTGCCAGCACCCAGAGGGAGGGACTACATTTGGAGCAGTACTTC. The chain joins TRBV6-6 to TRBJ2-7, with 7 bases lining up with TRBD2. This CDR3 spans 15 amino acids. J lost 7 bases, V lost 7 bases, and 16 bases had no gene match. Germline V gives CDR1 MNHNY, CDR2 SVGAGI (reference sequence).

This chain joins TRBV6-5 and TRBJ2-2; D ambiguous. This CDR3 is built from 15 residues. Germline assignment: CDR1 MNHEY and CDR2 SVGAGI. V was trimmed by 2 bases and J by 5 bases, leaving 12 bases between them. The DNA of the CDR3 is TGTGCCAGCAGTTACCCCTTCACTGAGACCGGGGAGCTGTTTTTT. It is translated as CASSYPFTETGELFF.

CDR3 in amino acids: CASSSEAAPNEQFF. As DNA, the CDR3 is TGTGCCAGCAGCTCGGAGGCCGCGCCCAATGAGCAGTTCTTC. The chain recombines TRBV7-3 with TRBJ2-1; TRBD2 might be the D (5 bases). CDR3 size: 14 residues. Germline lookup yields CDR1 SGHTA and CDR2 FQGTGA. The V gene lost 4 bases and the J gene lost 6 bases, with 13 bases spanning the gap.

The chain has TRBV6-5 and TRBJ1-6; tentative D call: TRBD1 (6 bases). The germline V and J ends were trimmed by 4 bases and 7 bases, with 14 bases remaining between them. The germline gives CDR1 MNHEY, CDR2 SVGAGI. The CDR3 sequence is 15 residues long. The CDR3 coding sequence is TGTGCCAGCAGTTTCGACGGCCAGGGGAATTCACCCCTCCACTTT. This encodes CASSFDGQGNSPLHF.

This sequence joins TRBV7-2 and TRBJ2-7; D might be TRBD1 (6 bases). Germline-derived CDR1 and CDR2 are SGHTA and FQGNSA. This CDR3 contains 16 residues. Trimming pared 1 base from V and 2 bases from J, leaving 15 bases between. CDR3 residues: CASSLGSGTLPYEQYF. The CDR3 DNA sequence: TGTGCCAGCAGCTTAGGATCCGGGACACTACCCTACGAGCAGTACTTC. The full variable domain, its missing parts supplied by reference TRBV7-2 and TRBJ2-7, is GAGVSQSPSNKVTEKGKDVELRCDPISGHTALYWYRQSLGQGLEFLIYFQGNSAPDKSGLPSDRFSAERTGGSVSTLTIQRTQQEDSAVYLCASSLGSGTLPYEQYFGPGTRLTVT.

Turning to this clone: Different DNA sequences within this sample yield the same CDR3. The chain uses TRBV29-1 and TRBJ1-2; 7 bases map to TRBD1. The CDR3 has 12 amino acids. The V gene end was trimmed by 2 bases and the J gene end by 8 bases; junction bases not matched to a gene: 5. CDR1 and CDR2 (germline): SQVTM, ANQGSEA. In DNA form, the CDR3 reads TGCAGCGTTGAACGACAGGGTGGCGGCTACACCTTC. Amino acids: CSVERQGGGYTF.

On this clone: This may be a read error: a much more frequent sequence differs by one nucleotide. CDR3 in DNA: TGTGCCAGCAGCCCTTATAGTATGTCCCGTCGCACAGATATGCAGTATTTT. Its translation is CASSPYSMSRRTDMQYF. The V call is TRBV11-2, the J call TRBJ2-3, with D uncertain. Germline CDR1 SGHAT, CDR2 FQNNGV. The CDR3 sequence is 17 residues long.

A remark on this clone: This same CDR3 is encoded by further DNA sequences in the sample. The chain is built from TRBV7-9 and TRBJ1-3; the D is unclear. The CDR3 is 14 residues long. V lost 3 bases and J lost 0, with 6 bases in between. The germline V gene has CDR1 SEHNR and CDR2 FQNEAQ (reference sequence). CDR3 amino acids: CASSFQDSGNTIYF. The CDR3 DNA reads TGTGCCAGCAGCTTCCAGGACTCTGGAAACACCATATATTTT.